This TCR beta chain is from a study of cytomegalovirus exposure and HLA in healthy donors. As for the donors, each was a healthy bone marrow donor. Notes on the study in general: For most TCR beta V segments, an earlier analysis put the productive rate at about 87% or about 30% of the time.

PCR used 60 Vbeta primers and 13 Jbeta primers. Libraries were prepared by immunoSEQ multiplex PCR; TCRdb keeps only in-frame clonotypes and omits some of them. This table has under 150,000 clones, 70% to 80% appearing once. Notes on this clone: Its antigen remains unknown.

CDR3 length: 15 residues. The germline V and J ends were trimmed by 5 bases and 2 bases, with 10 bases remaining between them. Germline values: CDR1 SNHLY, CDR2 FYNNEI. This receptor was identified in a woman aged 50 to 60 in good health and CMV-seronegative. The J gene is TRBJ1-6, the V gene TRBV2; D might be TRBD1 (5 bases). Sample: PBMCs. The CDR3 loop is CASSPRAPYNSPLHF. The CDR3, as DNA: TGTGCCAGCAGTCCCAGGGCGCCCTATAATTCACCCCTCCACTTT.